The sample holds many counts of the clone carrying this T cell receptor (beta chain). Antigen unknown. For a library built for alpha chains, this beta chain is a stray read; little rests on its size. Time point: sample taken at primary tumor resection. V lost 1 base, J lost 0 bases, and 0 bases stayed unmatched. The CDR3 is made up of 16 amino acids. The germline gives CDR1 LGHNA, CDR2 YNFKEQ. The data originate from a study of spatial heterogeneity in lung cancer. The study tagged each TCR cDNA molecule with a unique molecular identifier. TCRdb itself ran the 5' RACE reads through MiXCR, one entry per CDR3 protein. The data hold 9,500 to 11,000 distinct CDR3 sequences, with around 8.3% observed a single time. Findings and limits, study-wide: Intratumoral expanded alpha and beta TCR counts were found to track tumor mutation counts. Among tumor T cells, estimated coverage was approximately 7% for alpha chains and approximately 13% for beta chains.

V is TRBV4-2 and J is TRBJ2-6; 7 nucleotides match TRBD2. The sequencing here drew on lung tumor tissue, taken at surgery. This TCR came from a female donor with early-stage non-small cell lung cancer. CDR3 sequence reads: CASSQASGSGANVLTF. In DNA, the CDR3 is TGTGCCAGCAGCCAAGCTAGCGGCTCTGGGGCCAACGTCCTGACTTTC.